Listed here are 7 T cell receptor beta chains from one sample, sequenced in a study of T cell responses to AZD1222 COVID-19 vaccine. This table comes from immunoSEQ multiplex PCR, and its TCRdb copy is limited to in-frame clones, with some not included. The sample yields approximately 180,000 clones, more than 80% seen once. Sequencing used peripheral blood, obtained on day 0 of AZD1222 vaccination. All receptors derive from an adult in good health.

This clone was observed a single time. The CDR3 sequence is CASTITGGTGELFF. The CDR3 coding sequence is TGTGCCAGCACCATAACTGGAGGTACCGGGGAGCTGTTTTTT. This chain joins TRBV3-1 (or the pseudogene TRBV3-2) and TRBJ2-2; D is perhaps TRBD2 (5 bases). CDR1 and CDR2 from the germline V gene are LGHDT and YNNKEL (reference sequence). Trimming removed 7 bases from V and 5 bases from J, with 14 bases in between. The CDR3 sequence is 14 residues long.

The chain is built from TRBV12-3 or TRBV12-4 and TRBJ2-3; D ambiguous. Trimming cost V 5 bases and J 5 bases, with 8 bases left between them. The CDR3 spans 12 residues. The CDR3, as DNA: TGTGCCAGCAGTCAAACCGGAGATACGCAGTATTTT. Protein sequence: CASSQTGDTQYF.

This chain links TRBV6-1 with TRBJ2-4; D unresolved. The CDR3 runs 16 residues. The V end lost 0 bases, the J end lost 0 bases, and 9 bases lay between the germline ends. Germline V CDR1 and CDR2: MNHNS, SASEGT. The CDR3 nucleotides are TGTGCCAGCAGTGAAGCGGGCACGCTAGCCAAAAACATTCAGTACTTC. This codes for CASSEAGTLAKNIQYF.

This chain uses TRBV5-1 with TRBJ2-7; no reliable D call. CDR1 is SGHRS and CDR2 is YFSETQ in the germline V gene. Trimming took 4 bases from V and 6 from J, leaving 11 bases between them. This CDR3 contains 12 residues. The CDR3 loop reads CASSQRPLEQYF. CDR3 coding DNA: TGCGCCAGCAGCCAGAGACCCCTCGAGCAGTACTTC. The whole variable domain, remainder taken from reference TRBV5-1 and TRBJ2-7, is KAGVTQTPRYLIKTRGQQVTLSCSPISGHRSVSWYQQTPGQGLQFLFEYFSETQRNKGNFPGRFSGRQFSNSRSEMNVSTLELGDSALYLCASSQRPLEQYFGPGTRLTVT.

DNA of the CDR3: TGCAGTGCTAGTGAACCGGGACTAAGGGACCATGAGCAGTTCTTC. Its protein product is CSASEPGLRDHEQFF. The gene calls are TRBV20-1 and TRBJ2-1, with TRBD2 matching over 7 bases. CDR1 is DFQATT, CDR2 SNEGSKA, per germline (reference sequence). The CDR3 is 15 residues long. The trim removed 3 bases at V and 8 bases at J, leaving 13 bases unmatched.

The chain joins TRBV6-5 to TRBJ1-2; D unresolved. V lost 6 bases to trimming and J lost 3 bases, with 8 bases between them. The CDR3 runs 12 residues. The germline CDR1 and CDR2 sequences are MNHEY and SVGAGI. For the CDR3, the DNA is TGTGCCAGCAGGGTGGATTACTATGGCTACACCTTC. Residues: CASRVDYYGYTF.

The chain links TRBV6-5 to TRBJ1-2; 9 bases align to TRBD1. This CDR3 spans 14 amino acids. Germline CDR1 MNHEY, CDR2 SVGAGI. V lost 6 bases to trimming and J lost 6 bases; unmatched junction nucleotides: 8. The CDR3 loop is CASSSGTGIHGYTF. For the CDR3, the DNA is TGTGCCAGCAGCTCCGGGACAGGGATCCATGGCTACACCTTC.